This paragraph covers one T cell receptor beta chain sequence. Original handling: Estimates of nucleated cell counts were drawn from the amplification of reference gene primers. The data were produced by immunoSEQ multiplex PCR, yet TCRdb's version contains in-frame clones alone and is incomplete. V, J and clone size are those of that table, while D and trimming were read from the DNA. The sample consists of roughly 250,000 clones, 70% to 90% of them appearing once. This specimen belongs to a study of blood T cell repertoires in COVID-19. CDR3 size: 16 residues. V lost 3 bases to trimming and J lost 5 bases; unmatched junction nucleotides: 7. Germline-derived CDR1 and CDR2 are SGDLS and YYNGEE. In assigning cohorts, the study relied on participant-reported clinical history.

The rearrangement links TRBV9 to TRBJ2-5, with 13 nucleotides matching TRBD2. The sequencing input was PBMCs or T cells enriched from blood (not recorded which). The source is a woman between 35 and 50 years old with acute COVID-19. CDR3 sequence (DNA): TGTGCCAGCAGCGCCGGACTAGCGGGAGAGAAGGAGACCCAGTACTTC. The encoded protein is CASSAGLAGEKETQYF. Together with reference TRBV9 and TRBJ2-5, the CDR3 gives the full variable domain: DSGVTQTPKHLITATGQRVTLRCSPRSGDLSVYWYQQSLDQGLQFLIQYYNGEERAKGNILERFSAQQFPDLHSELNLSSLELGDSALYFCASSAGLAGEKETQYFGPGTRLLVL.